Each of the 16 T cell receptor beta chains below was sequenced from the same sample in a study of T cells after yellow fever vaccination. Via MiXCR, TCRdb re-called the 5' RACE reads, giving one row per CDR3 protein. The sample holds roughly 120,000 distinct CDR3 sequences; approximately 8.4% are singletons and the top ten take approximately 24%. The specimen was CD8+ T cells sorted from PBMCs, collected 45 days after the yellow fever booster vaccination. These receptors were taken from a man younger than 40 who received the YFV17D yellow fever vaccine.

This clonotype occurred once. This could be a read error, since a much larger clone is one nucleotide away. The chain combines TRBV9 with TRBJ1-5; TRBD1 aligns across 8 bases. The CDR3 runs 15 residues. The germline gives CDR1 SGDLS, CDR2 YYNGEE. DNA of the CDR3: TGTGCCAGCAGCGTCGCAGGGGGCGTGGGCCAGCTCCAGCATTTT. Translating it yields CASSVAGGVGQLQHF. Full variable domain (remainder filled in from reference TRBV9 and TRBJ1-5): DSGVTQTPKHLITATGQRVTLRCSPRSGDLSVYWYQQSLDQGLQFLIQYYNGEERAKGNILERFSAQQFPDLHSELNLSSLELGDSALYFCASSVAGGVGQLQHFGDGTRLSIL.

The chain combines TRBV4-3 with TRBJ1-2; 12 bases match TRBD1. CDR1 and CDR2 (germline): LGHNA, YSLEER. The CDR3 has 15 amino acids. Trimming removed 5 bases from V and 7 bases from J; junction bases left unmatched: 8. The CDR3 region is CASSIRGQGASGYTF. For the CDR3, the DNA is TGCGCCAGCAGCATTAGGGGACAGGGGGCGTCTGGCTACACCTTC.

In its sample, this clonotype was seen many times. CDR3 protein: CSAPGSNTGELFF. CDR3 nucleotide sequence: TGCAGTGCTCCGGGAAGTAACACCGGGGAGCTGTTTTTT. J is TRBJ2-2 and V is TRBV20-1, with D maybe TRBD2 (5 bases). In germline, CDR1 is DFQATT, CDR2 SNEGSKA (reference sequence). V was trimmed by 5 bases and J by 2 bases, leaving 9 bases between them. There are 13 residues in the CDR3.

This clonotype has at least ten counts. The rearrangement links TRBV4-1 to TRBJ2-7; D is possibly TRBD2 (5 bases). Trimming pared 3 bases from V and 7 bases from J, leaving 19 bases between. This CDR3 is built from 15 residues. The V gene's germline CDR1 is MGHRA and CDR2 YSYEKL. The chain's CDR3 is CASSQEANSLLEQYF. The CDR3 nucleotides read TGCGCCAGCAGCCAGGAGGCGAACAGCCTTTTGGAGCAGTACTTC.

Of note for this clonotype: A much larger clone sits a single nucleotide away, making a read error possible. The chain is built from TRBV12-3 or TRBV12-4 and TRBJ2-2; D perhaps matches TRBD1 (6 bases). The CDR3 is made up of 15 amino acids. The CDR3 region is CPSRGGRFDTGELFF. CDR3 sequence (DNA): TGTCCCAGCAGGGGTGGTAGGTTCGACACCGGGGAGCTGTTTTTT.

The gene calls are TRBV5-4 and TRBJ2-2; D is unclear. The V end lost 7 bases, the J end lost 5 bases, and 9 bases lay between the germline ends. Germline CDR1 and CDR2: SGHNT and YYREEE (reference sequence). The CDR3 consists of 12 residues. CDR3 sequence (DNA): TGTGCCAGCCCAGGCCTAACCGGGGAGCTGTTTTTT. The encoded protein is CASPGLTGELFF.

This clonotype was detected only once. J is TRBJ2-7 and V is TRBV3-1; maybe TRBD1 (6 bases). V lost 4 bases, J lost 3 bases, and 28 bases lay in between. Per germline, CDR1 LGHDT and CDR2 YNNKEL (reference sequence). The CDR3 is 19 amino acids. CDR3 bases: TGTGCCAGCAGCCTAAACCCAGACAGGAGCCGACCCGGTAACTACGAGCAGTACTTC. It is translated as CASSLNPDRSRPGNYEQYF.

This clonotype has at least ten counts. The V and J genes are TRBV4-3 and TRBJ2-3; 7 nucleotides line up with TRBD1. This CDR3 is 17 amino acids long. The V and J ends lost 2 bases and 1 base, in that order; junction bases with no gene match: 9. Looked up from germline, CDR1 is LGHNA and CDR2 is YSLEER. As DNA, the CDR3 is TGCGCCAGCAGCCAACGAACTTGGACAGGAGGCACAGATACGCAGTATTTT. It encodes CASSQRTWTGGTDTQYF.

This clonotype was counted many times. The rearrangement uses TRBV7-2 and TRBJ2-7; 9 nucleotides line up with TRBD2. Trimming cost V 5 bases and J 4 bases; bases outside gene matches: 6. The CDR3 spans 14 residues. Germline V gives CDR1 SGHTA, CDR2 FQGNSA. CDR3 DNA sequence: TGTGCCAGCAGCCCGACTAGCGGAGCATACGAGCAGTACTTC. Translated: CASSPTSGAYEQYF.

This chain joins TRBV7-2 and TRBJ2-5; D is possibly TRBD1 or TRBD2 (5 bases each). V shed 6 bases and J shed 4 bases, with 21 bases lying between them. CDR1 and CDR2 from the germline V gene are SGHTA and FQGNSA. This CDR3 has 16 residues. CDR3: CASSPPGTVLSETQYF. As DNA, the CDR3 is TGTGCCAGCAGTCCCCCCGGGACGGTCCTGTCAGAGACCCAGTACTTC.

With regard to this clonotype: At one end the junction does not follow the germline gene, possibly because of a read error. The gene calls are TRBV5-1 and TRBJ2-2, with a tentative D call TRBD2 (5 bases). Germline CDR1 SGHRS, CDR2 YFSETQ. CDR3 length: 11 residues. The CDR3: CASSVSGELVF. The CDR3 DNA follows: TGCGCCAGCAGCGTCTCCGGGGAGCTGGTTTTT.

There are many counts of this clonotype. The rearrangement uses TRBV7-2 and TRBJ1-5; D call uncertain. The CDR3 has 16 residues. Germline CDR1 SGHTA, CDR2 FQGNSA. Trimming removed 6 bases from V and 1 base from J, with 16 bases in between. The CDR3 nucleotides are TGTGCCAGCAGTTCCGGGTCACCGCGGAGCAATCAGCCCCAGCATTTT. Protein product: CASSSGSPRSNQPQHF.

This clonotype was seen ten or more times. The V and J genes are TRBV6-1 and TRBJ1-1; D may be TRBD1 (5 bases). The V and J ends lost 8 bases and 3 bases respectively, with 13 bases between them. The CDR3 consists of 13 residues. Per the germline V gene, CDR1 is MNHNS and CDR2 is SASEGT. In nucleotides, the CDR3 is TGTGCCAGCCGACCAGGGTCCTACACTGAAGCTTTCTTT. This translates into CASRPGSYTEAFF.

Many counts were recorded for this clonotype. The chain employs TRBV28 and TRBJ1-2; D remains ambiguous. This CDR3 is 14 amino acids long. CDR1 and CDR2 (germline): MDHEN, SYDVKM. Trimming cost V 5 bases and J 3 bases, with 13 bases left between them. CDR3: CASSLTGIHYGYTF. CDR3 coding DNA: TGTGCCAGCAGTCTAACCGGGATCCACTATGGCTACACCTTC.

This clonotype was counted at least ten times. The rearrangement links TRBV7-2 to TRBJ2-5; D might be TRBD1 (6 bases). V was clipped by 8 bases and J by 3 bases, with 16 bases between them. Germline V gives CDR1 SGHTA, CDR2 FQGNSA. This CDR3 is 14 amino acids long. CDR3: CASGFLGAEETQYF. Here the CDR3 DNA reads TGTGCCAGCGGATTCCTGGGGGCCGAAGAGACCCAGTACTTC.

This clonotype was detected many times. CDR3 amino acids: CASAGTEDYEQYF. In DNA, the CDR3 is TGCGCCAGTGCCGGGACAGAAGACTACGAGCAGTACTTC. This sequence joins TRBV5-1 and TRBJ2-7; 7 bases fit TRBD1. This CDR3 has 13 residues. Germline CDR1 reads SGHRS; CDR2 reads YFSETQ. The V gene end was trimmed by 8 bases and the J gene end by 3 bases; junction bases not matched to a gene: 8.